This TCR beta chain was sequenced in a study of blood T cell repertoires in COVID-19. The CDR3 is made up of 13 amino acids. Trimming left V 11 bases short and J 2 bases short, with 14 bases between. In the source study's methods: Quantification of nucleated cells was approximated via reference gene primer amplification. The assay was immunoSEQ multiplex PCR, and TCRdb's table has in-frame clones only and misses some. That table is the source of V, J and clone size, and D and trimming were worked out from the DNA. In the table there are roughly 200,000 clones, around 82% of which are singletons. Participants' own reports of clinical history determined their cohort assignment. Only one count was recorded for this clone.

This receptor was identified in a woman aged 55-69 years with acute COVID-19. The material sequenced was PBMCs or T cells enriched from blood (not recorded which). The chain is built from TRBV12-3 or TRBV12-4 and TRBJ2-3; weak D call: TRBD2 (5 bases). CDR3 DNA: TGTGCCTGCCGGGGTCTTAACACAGATACGCAGTATTTT. Translating it yields CACRGLNTDTQYF.